This passage covers 14 T cell receptor beta chains from one sample sequenced in a study of T cell repertoires in cytomegalovirus infection. The antigens of these receptors remain unknown. TCRdb re-called the reads through MiXCR, storing one row per CDR3 protein. Among approximately 770,000 distinct CDR3 sequences listed, approximately 32% were seen once. Specimen: cultured CD8+ T cells from PBMCs, collected from culture after CMV antigen stimulation. Every receptor here comes from a human donor in good health (CMV status not recorded). Some clones in this sample may be carry-over from other donors' samples.

The table lists this clonotype with a few counts. The V call is TRBV7-6, the J call TRBJ1-3, with TRBD1 matching 8 bases. The CDR3 sequence is 15 residues long. CDR1 and CDR2 from the germline V gene are SGHVS and FNYEAQ. J lost 8 bases, V lost 6 bases, and 12 bases had no gene match. The chain's CDR3 is CASSYRGEEWDTIYF. The CDR3 DNA reads TGTGCCAGCAGTTACAGGGGGGAAGAGTGGGACACCATATATTTT.

The chain combines TRBV18 with TRBJ1-1; 10 nucleotides agree with TRBD1. This CDR3 comprises 16 residues. CDR1 and CDR2 from the germline V gene are KGHSH and LQKENI. The V and J ends lost 5 bases and 1 base, in that order; junction bases with no gene match: 7. CDR3 sequence reads: CASSDWTGGENTEAFF. DNA of the CDR3: TGTGCCAGCTCAGATTGGACAGGGGGAGAGAACACTGAAGCTTTCTTT.

This clonotype occurred many times. V gene TRBV7-9 combines with J gene TRBJ2-5, with TRBD2 matching over 8 bases. Looked up from germline, CDR1 is SEHNR and CDR2 is FQNEAQ (reference sequence). The CDR3 runs 14 residues. Trimming at V came to 5 bases and at J to 4 bases, leaving 6 bases not matched to a gene. The CDR3 bases are TGTGCCAGCAGCCCCCCCGGGGGGGGAGAGACCCAGTACTTC. This translates into CASSPPGGGETQYF. The full variable domain, completed using reference TRBV7-9 and TRBJ2-5, is DTGVSQNPRHKITKRGQNVTFRCDPISEHNRLYWYRQTLGQGPEFLTYFQNEAQLEKSRLLSDRFSAERPKGSFSTLEIQRTEQGDSAMYLCASSPPGGGETQYFGPGTRLLVL.

The chain links TRBV11-2 to TRBJ1-1; D is unclear. The CDR3 covers 20 residues. CDR1 SGHAT and CDR2 FQNNGV come from the germline V gene. V lost 3 bases, J lost 0 bases, and 26 bases lay in between. CDR3 residues: CASSFWVQGPTNNMNTEAFF. CDR3 nucleotide sequence: TGTGCCAGCAGCTTTTGGGTTCAAGGGCCTACGAACAACATGAACACTGAAGCTTTCTTT.

This clonotype was seen a handful of times. The chain has TRBV6-1 and TRBJ1-1; D is ambiguous. The CDR3 spans 14 residues. Germline V gene sequence: CDR1 MNHNS, CDR2 SASEGT. Trimming shortened V by 1 base and J by 1 base, and 7 bases separated the two germline ends. The CDR3 protein is CASSEDGRNTEAFF. The CDR3 DNA sequence: TGTGCCAGCAGTGAAGACGGAAGGAACACTGAAGCTTTCTTT.

CDR3 residues: CASSQDSPQGTQYF. The CDR3, as DNA: TGCGCCAGCAGCCAAGATAGTCCCCAGGGGACCCAGTACTTC. The rearrangement uses TRBV4-1 and TRBJ2-5, with D possibly matching TRBD1 (5 bases). The CDR3 extends over 14 amino acids. Germline CDR1 and CDR2: MGHRA and YSYEKL. V lost 0 bases and J 7 bases, leaving 12 bases between the germline ends.

This clonotype has a handful of counts. V is TRBV20-1 and J is TRBJ1-1; D is possibly TRBD1 (6 bases). The V gene lost 0 bases and the J gene lost 5 bases, with 31 bases spanning the gap. The CDR3 spans 20 residues. Germline assignment: CDR1 DFQATT and CDR2 SNEGSKA (reference sequence). Here the CDR3 DNA reads TGCAGTGCTAGAGATGATCGTTGGTCAATCGCGGCGACAGGAAGGACTGAAGCTTTCTTT. It codes for CSARDDRWSIAATGRTEAFF.

The table lists this clonotype with a few counts. The chain is built from TRBV6-1 and TRBJ1-4; tentatively, D is TRBD1 (5 bases). The CDR3 runs 15 residues. V was shortened by 5 bases and J by 8 bases, with 18 bases between the two germline ends. CDR1 and CDR2 (germline): MNHNS, SASEGT. The chain's CDR3 is CASSTQTRAGEKLFF. The CDR3 DNA sequence: TGTGCCAGCAGTACCCAAACCAGGGCAGGAGAAAAACTGTTTTTT.

This clonotype was recorded many times. The chain links TRBV7-2 to TRBJ2-2; D call uncertain. The V gene lost 2 bases and the J gene lost 4 bases, with 17 bases spanning the gap. The germline CDR1 and CDR2 sequences are SGHTA and FQGNSA. The CDR3 is 17 residues long. Here the CDR3 DNA reads TGTGCCAGCAGCTTAACTACTTCCAAACCTCTCACCGGGGAGCTGTTTTTT. Protein product: CASSLTTSKPLTGELFF.

The V and J genes are TRBV27 and TRBJ2-1; D ambiguous. The germline CDR1 and CDR2 sequences are MNHEY and SMNVEV (reference sequence). The CDR3 length is 13 residues. V dropped 3 bases and J dropped 5 bases, with 8 bases sitting between them. CDR3 nucleotides: TGTGCCAGCAGTTTTGGAAGGCACAATGAGCAGTTCTTC. As protein: CASSFGRHNEQFF.

This clonotype was seen only a few times. The chain links TRBV12-3 or TRBV12-4 to TRBJ2-7, with D perhaps TRBD1 (5 bases). This CDR3 has 14 residues. Trimming shortened V by 2 bases and J by 0 bases, and 8 bases separated the two germline ends. CDR3 sequence reads: CASSLRGYSYEQYF. The CDR3 nucleotides are TGTGCCAGCAGTTTAAGGGGATACTCCTACGAGCAGTACTTC.

The J gene is TRBJ1-3, the V gene TRBV13; TRBD1 agrees at 7 bases. This CDR3 spans 19 amino acids. J gave up 5 bases and V 0 bases, and 16 bases lay outside the gene matches. CDR1 is PRHDT, CDR2 FYEKMQ, per germline (reference sequence). The CDR3 coding sequence is TGTGCCAGCAGCTTAGGCCTGAACAGGGGACCGCACCGCCGAAACACCATATATTTT. Its translation: CASSLGLNRGPHRRNTIYF.

The chain uses TRBV4-1 and TRBJ2-5; 7 bases align to TRBD1. This CDR3 contains 15 residues. The V gene end was trimmed by 5 bases and the J gene end by 1 base; junction bases not matched to a gene: 7. Germline lookup yields CDR1 MGHRA and CDR2 YSYEKL. The CDR3 nucleotides read TGCGCCAGCAGCTTCCGACAGGGTCTCCAAGAGACCCAGTACTTC. It codes for CASSFRQGLQETQYF.

This clonotype occurred many times. This chain connects TRBV7-2 to TRBJ1-4; D ambiguous. Germline V CDR1 and CDR2: SGHTA, FQGNSA. V was clipped by 1 base and J by 0 bases, with 12 bases between them. This CDR3 comprises 17 residues. The CDR3 sequence: CASSLVWSGATNEKLFF. The CDR3 DNA reads TGTGCCAGCAGCTTAGTGTGGTCGGGAGCAACTAATGAAAAACTGTTTTTT.